This entry concerns a single TCR beta chain. What it binds is not known. TCRdb redid the calling of the RACE reads with MiXCR, one entry per CDR3 protein. The sample lists 270,000 or so distinct CDR3 sequences, 7.5% to 9% occurring once. This sample stems from a study of human T cells and chemical hapten exposure. Study-wide context: Donors were sensitized with 2% DPC on the upper inner arm. Study-level results: The formation of large CDR3 similarity clusters by expanded TCRs significantly exceeded that of controls. TCRs above 1 in 1000 frequency did not change with DPC sensitization. Healthy people's immune response may differ from that of the donors, who had alopecia.

Trimming at V came to 5 bases and at J to 4 bases, leaving 5 bases not matched to a gene. Germline V gene sequence: CDR1 WSHSY, CDR2 SAAADI. The CDR3 loop spans 14 amino acids. The time point denotes: pre-sensitization, week 0. Treatment reported: therapeutic diphenylcyclopropenone sensitization with weekly scalp DPC. V is TRBV10-2 and J is TRBJ1-1; 9 bases are a match to TRBD1. The sample was whole blood, taken in connection with sensitization to the hapten diphenylcyclopropenone (DPC). The TCR originated in a man in his late teens or twenties with alopecia areata. Some clones in this sample may be carry-over from other donors' samples. CDR3 loop: CASSPGQGFTEAFF. The CDR3 nucleotides are TGCGCCAGCAGTCCGGGACAGGGATTCACTGAAGCTTTCTTT.